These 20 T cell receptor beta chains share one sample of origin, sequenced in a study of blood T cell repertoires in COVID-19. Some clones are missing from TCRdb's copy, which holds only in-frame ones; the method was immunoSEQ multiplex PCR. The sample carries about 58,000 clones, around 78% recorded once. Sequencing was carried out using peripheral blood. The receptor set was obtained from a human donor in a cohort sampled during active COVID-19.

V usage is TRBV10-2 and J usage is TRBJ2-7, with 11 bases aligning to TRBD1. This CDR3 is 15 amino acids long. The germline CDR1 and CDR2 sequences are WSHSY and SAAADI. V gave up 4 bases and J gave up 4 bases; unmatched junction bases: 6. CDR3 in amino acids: CASSGPGQGVYEQYF. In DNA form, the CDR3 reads TGCGCCAGCAGTGGTCCGGGACAGGGGGTTTACGAGCAGTACTTC.

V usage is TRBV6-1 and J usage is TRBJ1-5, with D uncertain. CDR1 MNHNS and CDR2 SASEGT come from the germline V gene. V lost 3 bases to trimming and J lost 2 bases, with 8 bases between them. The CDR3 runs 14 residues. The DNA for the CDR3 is TGTGCCAGCAGTGATTCCGGTGGCAATCAGCCCCAGCATTTT. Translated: CASSDSGGNQPQHF.

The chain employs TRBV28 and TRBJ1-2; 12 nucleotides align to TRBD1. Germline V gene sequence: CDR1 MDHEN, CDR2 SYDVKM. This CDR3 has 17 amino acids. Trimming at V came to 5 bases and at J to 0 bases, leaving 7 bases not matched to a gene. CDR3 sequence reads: CASSHRDRGRSNYGYTF. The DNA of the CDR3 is TGTGCCAGCAGTCACCGGGACAGGGGGCGGTCTAACTATGGCTACACCTTC.

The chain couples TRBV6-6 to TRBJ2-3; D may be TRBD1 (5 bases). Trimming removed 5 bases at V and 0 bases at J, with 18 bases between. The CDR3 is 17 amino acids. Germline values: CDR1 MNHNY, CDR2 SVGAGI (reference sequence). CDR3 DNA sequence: TGTGCCAGCAGTCCACAGACAGCTCTGACTAGCACAGATACGCAGTATTTT. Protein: CASSPQTALTSTDTQYF.

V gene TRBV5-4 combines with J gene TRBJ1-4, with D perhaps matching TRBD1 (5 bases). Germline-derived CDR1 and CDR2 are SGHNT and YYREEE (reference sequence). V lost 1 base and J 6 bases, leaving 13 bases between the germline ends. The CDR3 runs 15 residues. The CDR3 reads CASSLYQGGDEKLFF. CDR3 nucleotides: TGTGCCAGCAGCTTGTATCAGGGAGGAGATGAAAAACTGTTTTTT.

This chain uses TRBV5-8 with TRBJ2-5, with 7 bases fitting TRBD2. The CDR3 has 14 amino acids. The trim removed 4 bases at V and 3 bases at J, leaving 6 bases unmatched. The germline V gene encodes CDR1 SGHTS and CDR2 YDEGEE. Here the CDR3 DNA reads TGTGCCAGCAGCGAAGGGACTACGAAAGAGACCCAGTACTTC. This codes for CASSEGTTKETQYF. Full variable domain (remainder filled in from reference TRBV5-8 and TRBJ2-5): EAGVTQSPTHLIKTRGQQATLRCSPISGHTSVYWYQQALGLGLQFLLWYDEGEERNRGNFPPRFSGRQFPNYSSELNVNALELEDSALYLCASSEGTTKETQYFGPGTRLLVL.

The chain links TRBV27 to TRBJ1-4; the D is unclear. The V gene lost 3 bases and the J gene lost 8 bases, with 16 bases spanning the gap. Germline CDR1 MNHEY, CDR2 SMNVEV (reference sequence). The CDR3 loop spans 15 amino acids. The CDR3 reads CASSFFSERGEKLFF. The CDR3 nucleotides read TGTGCCAGCAGTTTCTTCAGCGAAAGAGGGGAAAAACTGTTTTTT.

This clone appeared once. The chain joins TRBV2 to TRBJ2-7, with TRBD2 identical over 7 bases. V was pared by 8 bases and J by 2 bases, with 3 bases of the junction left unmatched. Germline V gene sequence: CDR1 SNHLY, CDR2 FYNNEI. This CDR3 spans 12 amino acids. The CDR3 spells CASEGLAYEQYF. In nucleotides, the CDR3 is TGTGCCAGCGAAGGACTAGCCTACGAGCAGTACTTC.

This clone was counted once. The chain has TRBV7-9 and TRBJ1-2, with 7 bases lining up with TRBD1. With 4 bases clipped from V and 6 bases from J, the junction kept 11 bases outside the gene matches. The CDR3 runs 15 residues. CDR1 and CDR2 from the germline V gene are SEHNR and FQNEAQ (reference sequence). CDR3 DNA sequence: TGTGCCAGCAGCTCGGCGTGGGACAGAAGCGATGGCTACACCTTC. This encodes CASSSAWDRSDGYTF.

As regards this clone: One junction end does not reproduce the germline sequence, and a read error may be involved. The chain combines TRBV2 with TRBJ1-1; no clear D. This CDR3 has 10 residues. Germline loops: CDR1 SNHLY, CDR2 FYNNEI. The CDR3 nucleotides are TGTGCCAGCAGCCTGGCAGAAGTTTTCTTT. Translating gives CASSLAEVFF. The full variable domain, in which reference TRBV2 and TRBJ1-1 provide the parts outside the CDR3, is EPEVTQTPSHQVTQMGQEVILRCVPISNHLYFYWYRQILGQKVEFLVSFYNNEISEKSEIFDDQFSVERPDGSNFTLKIRSTKLEDSAMYFCASSLAEVFFGQGTRLTVV.

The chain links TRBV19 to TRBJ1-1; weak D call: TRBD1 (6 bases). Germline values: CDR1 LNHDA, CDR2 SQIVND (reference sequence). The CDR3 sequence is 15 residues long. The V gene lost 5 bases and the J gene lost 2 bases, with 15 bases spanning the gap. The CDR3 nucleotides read TGTGCCAGTAGTTTCAACAGGGTACTTAACACTGAAGCTTTCTTT. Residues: CASSFNRVLNTEAFF.

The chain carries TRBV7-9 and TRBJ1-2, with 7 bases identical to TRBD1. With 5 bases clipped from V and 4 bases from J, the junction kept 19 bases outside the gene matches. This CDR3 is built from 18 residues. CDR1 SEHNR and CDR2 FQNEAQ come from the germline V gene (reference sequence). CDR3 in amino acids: CASSPQGGKVDVTYGYTF. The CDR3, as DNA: TGTGCCAGCAGCCCCCAGGGGGGCAAAGTTGACGTCACCTATGGCTACACCTTC. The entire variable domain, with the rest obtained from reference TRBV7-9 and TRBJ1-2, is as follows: DTGVSQNPRHKITKRGQNVTFRCDPISEHNRLYWYRQTLGQGPEFLTYFQNEAQLEKSRLLSDRFSAERPKGSFSTLEIQRTEQGDSAMYLCASSPQGGKVDVTYGYTFGSGTRLTVV.

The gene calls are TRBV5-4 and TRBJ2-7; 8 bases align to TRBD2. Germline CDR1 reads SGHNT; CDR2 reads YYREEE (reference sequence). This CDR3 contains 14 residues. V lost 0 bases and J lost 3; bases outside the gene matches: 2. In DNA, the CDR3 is TGTGCCAGCAGCTTGGGCGGGGGGTTCTACGAGCAGTACTTC. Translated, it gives CASSLGGGFYEQYF.

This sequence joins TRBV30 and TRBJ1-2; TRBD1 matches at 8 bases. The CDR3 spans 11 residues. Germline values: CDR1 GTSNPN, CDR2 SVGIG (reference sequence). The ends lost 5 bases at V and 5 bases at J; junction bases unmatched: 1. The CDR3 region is CAWGQGYGYTF. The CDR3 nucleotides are TGTGCCTGGGGACAGGGTTATGGCTACACCTTC.

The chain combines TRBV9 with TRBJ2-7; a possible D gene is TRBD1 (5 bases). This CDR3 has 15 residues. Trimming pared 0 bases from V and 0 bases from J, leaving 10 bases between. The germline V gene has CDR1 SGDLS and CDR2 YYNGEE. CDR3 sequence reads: CASSVGRASSYEQYF. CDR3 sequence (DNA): TGTGCCAGCAGCGTAGGCAGGGCCAGCTCCTACGAGCAGTACTTC.

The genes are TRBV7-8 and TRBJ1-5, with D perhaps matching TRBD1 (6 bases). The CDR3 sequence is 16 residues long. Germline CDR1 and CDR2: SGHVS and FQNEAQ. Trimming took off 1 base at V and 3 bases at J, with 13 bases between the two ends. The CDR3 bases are TGTGCCAGCAGCTTAGAGGACAGCCTCCTCAATCAGCCCCAGCATTTT. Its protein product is CASSLEDSLLNQPQHF.

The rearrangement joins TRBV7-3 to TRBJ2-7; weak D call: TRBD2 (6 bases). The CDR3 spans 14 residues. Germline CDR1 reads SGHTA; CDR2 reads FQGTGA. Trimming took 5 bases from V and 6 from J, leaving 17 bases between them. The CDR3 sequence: CASSPAGGRGEQYF. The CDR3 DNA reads TGTGCCAGCAGCCCCGCCGGGGGTCGGGGCGAGCAGTACTTC.

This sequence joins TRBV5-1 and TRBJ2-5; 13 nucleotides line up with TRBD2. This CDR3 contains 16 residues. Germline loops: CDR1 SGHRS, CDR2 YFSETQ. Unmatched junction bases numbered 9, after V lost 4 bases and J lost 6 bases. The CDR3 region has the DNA TGCGCCAGCAGCCCCTACACTAGCGGGGGGGGCCAGACCCAGTACTTC. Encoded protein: CASSPYTSGGGQTQYF.

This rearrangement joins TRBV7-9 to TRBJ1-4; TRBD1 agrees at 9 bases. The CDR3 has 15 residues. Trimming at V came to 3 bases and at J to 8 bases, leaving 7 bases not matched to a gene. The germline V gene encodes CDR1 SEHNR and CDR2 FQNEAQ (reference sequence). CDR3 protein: CASSFGDRDGEKLFF. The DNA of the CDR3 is TGTGCCAGCAGCTTTGGGGACAGGGATGGCGAAAAACTGTTTTTT.

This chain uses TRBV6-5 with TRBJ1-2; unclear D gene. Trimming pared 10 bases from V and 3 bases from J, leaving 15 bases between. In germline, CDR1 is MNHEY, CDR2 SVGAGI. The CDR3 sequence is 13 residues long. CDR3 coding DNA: TGTGCCACAAAAGGGAGTTTAGACTATGGCTACACCTTC. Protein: CATKGSLDYGYTF.